The next 32 T cell receptor beta chains were all read from a single sample in a study of blood T cells in healthy people across ages. A sample-barcoded 5' primer and a J-beta primer mix were used in a second PCR of about 6 to 11 cycles. One entry per CDR3 protein results from TCRdb running MiXCR on the 5' RACE reads. Of about 590,000 distinct CDR3 sequences listed, about 30% are singletons. Sequencing used blood. These receptors all come from a woman older than 75 in good health.

For this clonotype: This could be a read error, since a much larger clone is one nucleotide away. The DNA of the CDR3 is TGTGCCTGCAGCGGACAGGGGACCCAGTACTTC. Translation: CACSGQGTQYF. The chain uses TRBV3-1 and TRBJ2-7, with 8 bases aligning to TRBD1. The J call may not be correct, given that the DNA end is closer to TRBJ2-5. The CDR3 is 11 amino acids. Germline loops: CDR1 LGHDT, CDR2 YNNKEL (reference sequence).

This clonotype came up many times. V is TRBV5-1 and J is TRBJ1-1; 8 bases map to TRBD1. The germline gives CDR1 SGHRS, CDR2 YFSETQ. The J segment lost 6 bases and the V segment lost 4 bases, leaving 8 bases of the junction unmatched. The CDR3 spans 14 residues. The DNA for the CDR3 is TGCGCCAGCAGCCATGACAGGGGTCTTCCTGAAGCTTTCTTT. Translated, it gives CASSHDRGLPEAFF.

Ten or more counts support this clonotype. The rearrangement uses TRBV11-3 and TRBJ2-1; 7 bases match TRBD2. This CDR3 has 14 amino acids. J was trimmed by 8 bases and V by 5 bases; bases with no gene match: 9. Germline V gene sequence: CDR1 SGHNT, CDR2 YENEEA. The CDR3, as DNA: TGTGCCAGCAGCCGGGGGGATGCCGCGGATGAGCAGTTCTTC. Its translation is CASSRGDAADEQFF. The full variable domain, rest sourced from reference TRBV11-3 and TRBJ2-1, is EAGVVQSPRYKIIEKKQPVAFWCNPISGHNTLYWYLQNLGQGPELLIRYENEEAVDDSQLPKDRFSAERLKGVDSTLKIQPAELGDSAVYLCASSRGDAADEQFFGPGTRLTVL.

As concerns this clonotype: This may arise from a read error, as a much more abundant clone is one base away. The chain uses TRBV5-1 and TRBJ2-1, with a weak D call TRBD2 (5 bases). CDR3 size: 15 residues. The germline gives CDR1 SGHRS, CDR2 YFSETQ. The ends were cut back, 1 base at V and 7 bases at J, with 15 bases in the middle. The CDR3 bases are TGCGCCAGCAGCTTGTGCGCGGCCAGGAGGAATGAGCAGTTCTTC. Protein: CASSLCAARRNEQFF. The variable domain in full, completed from reference TRBV5-1 and TRBJ2-1, reads KAGVTQTPRYLIKTRGQQVTLSCSPISGHRSVSWYQQTPGQGLQFLFEYFSETQRNKGNFPGRFSGRQFSNSRSEMNVSTLELGDSALYLCASSLCAARRNEQFFGPGTRLTVL.

The gene calls are TRBV20-1 and TRBJ1-5, with a tentative D call TRBD1 (6 bases). With 6 bases removed from V and 12 bases from J, the gap between germline ends came to 15 bases. This CDR3 contains 11 residues. Germline V CDR1 and CDR2: DFQATT, SNEGSKA (reference sequence). The CDR3 protein is CSALGHSNQHF. In DNA, the CDR3 is TGCAGTGCCCTGGGACATTCAAACCAGCATTTT.

This clonotype appeared many times. The chain carries TRBV4-2 and TRBJ2-3; 13 bases match TRBD2. V gave up 1 base and J gave up 4 bases; unmatched junction bases: 8. CDR3 length: 18 amino acids. Germline CDR1 and CDR2: LGHNA and YNFKEQ. Written as DNA, the CDR3 is TGTGCCAGCAGCCAAGTCGGTAGGACTAGCGGGAGTTCAGATACGCAGTATTTT. It encodes CASSQVGRTSGSSDTQYF.

At least ten counts were recorded for this clonotype. The genes are TRBV6-1 and TRBJ2-5, with a possible D match to TRBD1 (5 bases). Germline values: CDR1 MNHNS, CDR2 SASEGT. V was trimmed by 2 bases and J by 2 bases, leaving 9 bases between them. CDR3 length: 14 amino acids. The DNA for the CDR3 is TGTGCCAGCAGTGAACAGGGCCCACAAGAGACCCAGTACTTC. Its protein product is CASSEQGPQETQYF.

This clonotype was counted between two and nine times. The J gene is TRBJ2-2, the V gene TRBV6-2 or TRBV6-3, with a tentative D call TRBD1 (6 bases). Trimming removed 0 bases at V and 6 bases at J, with 14 bases between. This CDR3 spans 16 amino acids. Germline values: CDR1 MNHEY, CDR2 SVGEGT. CDR3 DNA: TGTGCCAGCAGTTACTCGCAGGGGACCCGTTCCGGGGAGCTGTTTTTT. It is translated as CASSYSQGTRSGELFF.

The chain recombines TRBV11-3 with TRBJ2-1, with 10 bases identical to TRBD1. Germline loops: CDR1 SGHNT, CDR2 YENEEA. The CDR3 sequence is 15 residues long. Trimming removed 5 bases from V and 8 bases from J; junction bases left unmatched: 9. Here the CDR3 reads CASSVAGTGEDEQFF. CDR3 nucleotide sequence: TGTGCCAGCAGCGTCGCCGGGACAGGGGAGGATGAGCAGTTCTTC. The variable domain in full, completed from reference TRBV11-3 and TRBJ2-1, reads EAGVVQSPRYKIIEKKQPVAFWCNPISGHNTLYWYLQNLGQGPELLIRYENEEAVDDSQLPKDRFSAERLKGVDSTLKIQPAELGDSAVYLCASSVAGTGEDEQFFGPGTRLTVL.

V gene TRBV5-1 combines with J gene TRBJ1-3; a possible D gene is TRBD1 (5 bases). Trimming left V 0 bases short and J 0 bases short, with 7 bases between. Germline V gene lookup returns CDR1 SGHRS and CDR2 YFSETQ. The CDR3 is 15 residues long. Here the CDR3 reads CASSLDRNSGNTIYF. The CDR3 DNA reads TGCGCCAGCAGCTTGGACAGGAACTCTGGAAACACCATATATTTT.

The chain couples TRBV5-6 to TRBJ1-2; D not certain. V was pared by 0 bases and J by 8 bases, with 11 bases between. From germline, CDR1 is SGHDT and CDR2 YYEEEE. The CDR3 loop spans 13 amino acids. CDR3 nucleotide sequence: TGTGCCAGCAGCTTGGCGGACGGGAGAGGCTACACCTTC. Protein product: CASSLADGRGYTF.

This clonotype was seen a handful of times. The chain couples TRBV10-3 to TRBJ2-2; TRBD1 aligns across 7 bases. Germline lookup yields CDR1 ENHRY and CDR2 SYGVKD. The CDR3 totals 16 residues. J was trimmed by 3 bases and V by 5 bases; bases with no gene match: 9. CDR3 residues: CAISPFDRDDTGELFF. DNA for the CDR3: TGTGCCATCAGTCCTTTCGACAGGGATGACACCGGGGAGCTGTTTTTT.

This clonotype was picked up one time. A single base separates this from a much larger clone, so it may be a read error. The rearrangement uses TRBV5-5 and TRBJ2-7; perhaps TRBD1 as D (6 bases). This CDR3 has 14 amino acids. Per germline, CDR1 SGHKS and CDR2 YYEKEE (reference sequence). CDR3 bases: TGTGTCAGCAGCTTACAGGGTCGCTTCGACGAGCAGTACTTC. Protein: CVSSLQGRFDEQYF.

V and J are TRBV20-1 and TRBJ1-5; D perhaps matches TRBD1 (6 bases). Germline V gives CDR1 DFQATT, CDR2 SNEGSKA (reference sequence). The V and J ends lost 2 bases and 4 bases respectively, with 12 bases between them. This CDR3 has 14 residues. CDR3 amino acids: CSARRGTFNQPQHF. CDR3 coding DNA: TGCAGTGCTAGAAGGGGGACATTTAATCAGCCCCAGCATTTT.

In its sample, this clonotype was seen a few times. A read error may be the cause here, since a much bigger clone is one base away. This chain joins TRBV7-3 and TRBJ2-1, with a possible D match to TRBD1 (6 bases). The DNA end lines up better with TRBJ2-7; the J call may be wrong. The CDR3 loop spans 15 amino acids. CDR1 is SGHTA and CDR2 is FQGTGA in the germline V gene. The CDR3 sequence is CASSLIQGSYNEQYF. CDR3 sequence (DNA): TGTGCCAGCAGCTTAATACAGGGATCCTACAATGAGCAGTACTTC.

J is TRBJ2-7 and V is TRBV7-2, with unresolved D. From germline, CDR1 is SGHTA and CDR2 FQGNSA. This CDR3 spans 15 amino acids. Trimming removed 1 base at V and 7 bases at J, with 17 bases between. CDR3 in amino acids: CASSLEERTNNEQYF. As DNA, the CDR3 is TGTGCCAGCAGCTTAGAAGAACGAACGAACAATGAGCAGTACTTC.

This clonotype was detected only a few times. The chain is built from TRBV10-3 and TRBJ1-1; tentatively, D is TRBD1 (5 bases). Trimming took off 3 bases at V and 5 bases at J, with 16 bases between the two ends. This CDR3 region has 15 residues. Germline CDR1 ENHRY, CDR2 SYGVKD. CDR3 protein: CAISERGLRGTEAFF. CDR3 bases: TGTGCCATCAGTGAAAGGGGCCTCCGAGGGACTGAAGCTTTCTTT.

This clonotype came up once. This chain uses TRBV19 with TRBJ2-4; no clear D. Germline V gene data show CDR1 as LNHDA and CDR2 as SQIVND (reference sequence). Between the trimmed V and J ends, which lost 2 bases and 0 bases, there was a span of 8 bases. This CDR3 has 15 residues. CDR3 bases: TGTGCCAGTAGTATAACGTCGCTAGCCAAAAACATTCAGTACTTC. Its protein product is CASSITSLAKNIQYF.

This chain links TRBV5-1 with TRBJ2-5; D is perhaps TRBD2 (6 bases). CDR3 length: 13 residues. V dropped 4 bases and J dropped 11 bases, with 18 bases sitting between them. CDR1 is SGHRS and CDR2 is YFSETQ in the germline V gene. In nucleotides, the CDR3 is TGCGCCAGCAGCCCGGGGGACGGGTGGGAGCAGTACTTC. It translates to CASSPGDGWEQYF.

The V call is TRBV10-3, the J call TRBJ2-7, with 8 bases identical to TRBD1. The J call may be in error: the DNA end matches TRBJ2-5 better. CDR1 and CDR2 (germline): ENHRY, SYGVKD. This CDR3 comprises 13 residues. The chain's CDR3 is CATQGAGRETQYF. CDR3 coding DNA: TGTGCCACCCAGGGGGCAGGGAGGGAGACCCAGTACTTC.

This clonotype came up many times. The chain is built from TRBV10-3 and TRBJ1-2; the D gene is possibly TRBD1 (5 bases). The CDR3 is 16 residues long. V was trimmed by 2 bases and J by 4 bases, leaving 17 bases between them. Germline CDR1 and CDR2: ENHRY and SYGVKD. The CDR3 nucleotides read TGTGCCATCAGTGAGACCTCCAGGAACAGGTCCTATGGCTACACCTTC. Translated: CAISETSRNRSYGYTF.

This chain joins TRBV20-1 and TRBJ2-5; tentatively, D is TRBD2 (5 bases). CDR3 length equals 15 residues. Germline values: CDR1 DFQATT, CDR2 SNEGSKA (reference sequence). V was trimmed by 2 bases and J by 11 bases, leaving 24 bases between them. CDR3 in amino acids: CSARRRPKRVGEQYF. The CDR3 nucleotides read TGCAGTGCTAGACGACGCCCAAAGAGGGTGGGTGAGCAGTACTTC.

This clonotype has ten or more counts. The J gene is TRBJ2-1, the V gene TRBV10-3; 9 positions match TRBD1. Germline V gene sequence: CDR1 ENHRY, CDR2 SYGVKD. Unmatched junction bases numbered 4, after V lost 4 bases and J lost 12 bases. The CDR3 covers 12 residues. In nucleotides, the CDR3 is TGTGCCATCAGTGGGGACAGGGACAGGCAGTTCTTC. Translating it yields CAISGDRDRQFF.

This clonotype was recorded only once. The CDR3 carries no conserved terminal phenylalanine or tryptophan, so it likely arises from a read error. The DNA is left out, because the CDR3 cannot be placed on it with certainty; the CDR3 is given as TCRdb lists it. The V call is TRBV27, the J call TRBJ1-6; the listed D gene, TRBD1, was not tested against the DNA. In germline, CDR1 is MNHEY, CDR2 SMNVEV (reference sequence). The CDR3 extends over 14 residues, inclusive of both ends. The CDR3 protein is CASSLTGNEQFFGP.

A note on this clonotype: A single base separates this from a much larger clone, so it may be a read error. The genes are TRBV5-5 and TRBJ2-3; no firm D call. The CDR3 has 14 residues. Germline lookup yields CDR1 SGHKS and CDR2 YYEKEE (reference sequence). The V and J ends lost 2 bases and 6 bases respectively, with 13 bases between them. CDR3 in amino acids: CASSLSGSRDTQYF. CDR3 nucleotide sequence: TGTGCCAGCAGCTTATCAGGATCCCGGGATACGCAGTATTTT.

This clonotype was counted at least ten times. This chain uses TRBV6-5 with TRBJ2-7; 8 bases are shared with TRBD2. This CDR3 is built from 12 residues. The trim removed 3 bases at V and 7 bases at J, leaving 2 bases unmatched. The V gene's germline CDR1 is MNHEY and CDR2 SVGAGI. The CDR3 nucleotides are TGTGCCAGCAGTTATCGGGGGGGGGAGCAGTACTTC. Translating gives CASSYRGGEQYF.

Remarks on this clonotype: This is likely a read error, given that the CDR3 carries no conserved phenylalanine or tryptophan at its end. The chain couples TRBV12-3 or TRBV12-4 to TRBJ2-7; D may correspond to TRBD1 or TRBD2 (6 bases each). The CDR3 spans 14 residues. Trimming pared 6 bases from V and 0 bases from J, leaving 12 bases between. The CDR3 here is CASSRGGSSYEQYS. The CDR3 region has the DNA TGTGCCAGCAGCCGAGGGGGGAGCTCCTACGAGCAGTACTCT.

This clonotype was found once. The chain combines TRBV5-1 with TRBJ2-5; D could derive from TRBD1 or TRBD2 (5 bases each). Trimming took off 0 bases at V and 11 bases at J, with 14 bases between the two ends. The CDR3 spans 13 residues. CDR1 and CDR2 from the germline V gene are SGHRS and YFSETQ. This chain's CDR3 is CASSLGGNSEQYF. CDR3 coding DNA: TGCGCCAGCAGCTTGGGGGGGAACAGTGAGCAGTACTTC.

The rearrangement links TRBV9 to TRBJ2-1, with TRBD2 identical over 8 bases. This CDR3 has 20 amino acids. Trimming removed 0 bases from V and 9 bases from J; junction bases left unmatched: 23. The germline gives CDR1 SGDLS, CDR2 YYNGEE. For the CDR3, the DNA is TGTGCCAGCAGCGTAGAACGGGGGGGCCTTTTAAAAACGGGGAACAGTGAGCAGTTCTTC. Translating gives CASSVERGGLLKTGNSEQFF.

This clonotype has a count of ten or more. CDR3 nucleotide sequence: TGCAGCGTTGACGAGGACGGACGTAATGGCTACACCTTC. It yields the protein CSVDEDGRNGYTF. The rearrangement links TRBV29-1 to TRBJ1-2, with D unclear. This CDR3 has 13 amino acids. CDR1 and CDR2 from the germline V gene are SQVTM and ANQGSEA. V lost 3 bases to trimming and J lost 6 bases, with 14 bases between them. Based on the CDR3 plus reference TRBV29-1 and TRBJ1-2, the full variable domain is SAVISQKPSRDICQRGTSLTIQCQVDSQVTMMFWYRQQPGQSLTLIATANQGSEATYESGFVIDKFPISRPNLTFSTLTVSNMSPEDSSIYLCSVDEDGRNGYTFGSGTRLTVV.

This clonotype was seen a handful of times. This chain links TRBV20-1 with TRBJ1-1, with D tentatively TRBD1 (5 bases). V was clipped by 5 bases and J by 3 bases, with 16 bases between them. From germline, CDR1 is DFQATT and CDR2 SNEGSKA (reference sequence). There are 14 residues in the CDR3. DNA for the CDR3: TGCAGTGCTCCTCCGGAAGGGGAAGACACTGAAGCTTTCTTT. Its translation is CSAPPEGEDTEAFF.

J is TRBJ2-7 and V is TRBV6-5; 12 bases map to TRBD2. The V and J ends lost 4 bases and 2 bases, in that order; junction bases with no gene match: 12. The CDR3 sequence is 18 residues long. Germline CDR1 MNHEY, CDR2 SVGAGI. CDR3 region: CASSFNPSTSGRTYEQYF. The CDR3 nucleotides read TGTGCCAGCAGTTTCAATCCCTCGACTAGCGGGAGAACCTACGAGCAGTACTTC.